Presented here are 8 T cell receptor beta chains from one specimen sequenced in a study of blood T cell repertoires in COVID-19. TCRdb's copy holds only in-frame clones and misses some; the assay was immunoSEQ multiplex PCR. The sample has 80,000 to 100,000 clones, approximately 86% seen once. Sequenced input: peripheral blood. Source of these receptors: a woman over 75 in a cohort sampled during active or convalescent COVID-19.

The chain joins TRBV6-5 to TRBJ2-1; 9 bases line up with TRBD1. CDR3 length: 13 amino acids. Looked up from germline, CDR1 is MNHEY and CDR2 is SVGAGI. V shed 7 bases and J 6 bases; nucleotides not matched to a gene: 4. Written as DNA, the CDR3 is TGTGCCAGCAAGGGGACAGGGCGCAATGAGCAGTTCTTC. Translating it yields CASKGTGRNEQFF.

This clone was counted only a few times. The chain joins TRBV29-1 to TRBJ2-1; 7 nucleotides align to TRBD2. The CDR3 runs 15 residues. Trimming removed 3 bases from V and 0 bases from J; junction bases left unmatched: 5. In germline, CDR1 is SQVTM, CDR2 ANQGSEA. The CDR3: CSVDGTSDSYNEQFF. The DNA of the CDR3 is TGCAGCGTTGACGGCACTAGCGACTCCTACAATGAGCAGTTCTTC.

This rearrangement joins TRBV10-2 to TRBJ2-7; the D gene is possibly TRBD2 (6 bases). V gave up 5 bases and J gave up 5 bases, with 16 bases separating them. Germline V gives CDR1 WSHSY, CDR2 SAAADI. The CDR3 covers 14 residues. CDR3 sequence (DNA): TGCGCCAGCAGTCGGGACTCATACGTCCACGAGCAGTACTTC. Encoded protein: CASSRDSYVHEQYF.

The genes are TRBV3-1 (or the pseudogene TRBV3-2) and TRBJ1-2, with TRBD1 matching 7 bases. Losses at the gene ends were 1 base for V and 4 bases for J; bases not matched to a gene: 0. The CDR3 consists of 13 residues. The germline V gene encodes CDR1 LGHDT and CDR2 YNNKEL (reference sequence). The CDR3 nucleotides read TGTGCCAGCAGCCAAGGGGACAGCTATGGCTACACCTTC. Amino acid sequence: CASSQGDSYGYTF.

The rearrangement joins TRBV30 to TRBJ1-6; D gene unclear. The germline gives CDR1 GTSNPN, CDR2 SVGIG (reference sequence). Trimming left V 5 bases short and J 0 bases short, with 11 bases between. The CDR3 extends over 15 amino acids. The CDR3 loop reads CAWDKVSSYNSPLHF. CDR3 bases: TGTGCCTGGGACAAAGTGAGCTCCTATAATTCACCCCTCCACTTT.

The chain links TRBV7-3 to TRBJ1-6; no firm D call. Germline-derived CDR1 and CDR2 are SGHTA and FQGTGA. Trimming cost V 3 bases and J 6 bases, with 12 bases left between them. The CDR3 covers 15 residues. CDR3 region: CASSFSSGSNSPLHF. Written as DNA, the CDR3 is TGTGCCAGCAGCTTTTCTTCAGGTTCTAATTCACCCCTCCACTTT. The full variable domain, its missing parts supplied by reference TRBV7-3 and TRBJ1-6, is GAGVSQTPSNKVTEKGKYVELRCDPISGHTALYWYRQSLGQGPEFLIYFQGTGAADDSGLPNDRFFAVRPEGSVSTLKIQRTERGDSAVYLCASSFSSGSNSPLHFGNGTRLTVT.

The gene calls are TRBV5-1 and TRBJ1-1; 10 bases match TRBD1. Unmatched junction bases numbered 8, after V lost 5 bases and J lost 4 bases. The CDR3 length is 15 residues. Germline CDR1 reads SGHRS; CDR2 reads YFSETQ. CDR3 DNA sequence: TGCGCCAGCAGATCCCTTAGACAGGGGGCCACTGAAGCTTTCTTT. Protein sequence: CASRSLRQGATEAFF.

The V call is TRBV7-8, the J call TRBJ1-5, with TRBD1 matching 9 bases. The CDR3 has 15 residues. From germline, CDR1 is SGHVS and CDR2 FQNEAQ. The V segment lost 3 bases and the J segment 7 bases; nucleotides outside the gene matches: 7. The CDR3 is CASSFRWTGDQPQHF. Here the CDR3 DNA reads TGTGCCAGCAGCTTCCGATGGACAGGGGACCAGCCCCAGCATTTT.